The 26 T cell receptor beta chains given below trace back to one sample, sequenced in a study of CD8+ T cells in alopecia areata. As the sequencing template, cDNA was produced by extracting RNA and reverse transcribing it. TCRdb's table, derived via immunoSEQ multiplex PCR, lists solely in-frame clones and lacks some. The table shows about 200,000 clones, with 57% occurring only once. Sequenced material: CD4+ T cells sorted from blood, taken at week 0. Receptors originate from a human donor with alopecia areata.

The chain employs TRBV18 and TRBJ2-6, with 8 bases fitting TRBD1. The V segment lost 3 bases and the J segment 4 bases; nucleotides outside the gene matches: 8. Germline CDR1 is KGHSH and CDR2 is LQKENI. The CDR3 sequence is 17 residues long. CDR3 in DNA: TGTGCCAGCTCACCTCAAGGACAGGGAACCGGGGCCAACGTCCTGACTTTC. Translating it yields CASSPQGQGTGANVLTF.

This clone was picked up a small number of times. The chain uses TRBV29-1 and TRBJ2-7; D is undetermined. The CDR3 runs 11 residues. V was clipped by 7 bases and J by 1 base, with 8 bases between them. CDR1 SQVTM and CDR2 ANQGSEA come from the germline V gene. The CDR3 sequence: CSGSDSYEQYF. CDR3 bases: TGCAGCGGGTCGGATTCCTACGAGCAGTACTTC.

This clone was seen a few times. The chain combines TRBV30 with TRBJ1-5; D possibly corresponds to TRBD1 (6 bases). Trimming took off 2 bases at V and 3 bases at J, with 14 bases between the two ends. This CDR3 contains 15 residues. Germline V lookup: CDR1 GTSNPN, CDR2 SVGIG (reference sequence). The CDR3 spells CAWSSGTNFNQPQHF. The CDR3 coding sequence is TGTGCCTGGAGTAGCGGGACAAATTTCAATCAGCCCCAGCATTTT.

This clone showed up just a few times. The chain carries TRBV6-1 and TRBJ1-1, with 7 positions matching TRBD1. Germline V gene sequence: CDR1 MNHNS, CDR2 SASEGT. The CDR3 totals 14 residues. Trimming cost V 6 bases and J 0 bases; bases outside gene matches: 4. The CDR3 region has the DNA TGTGCCAGCAGGACAGGGTCCCTGAACACTGAAGCTTTCTTT. Its protein product is CASRTGSLNTEAFF.

The chain combines TRBV2 with TRBJ1-5; D is ambiguous. The CDR3 totals 13 residues. Germline V gene sequence: CDR1 SNHLY, CDR2 FYNNEI. V was pared by 4 bases and J by 0 bases, with 4 bases between. The CDR3 spells CASSASSNQPQHF. As DNA, the CDR3 is TGTGCCAGCAGTGCCTCTAGCAATCAGCCCCAGCATTTT.

V and J are TRBV30 and TRBJ2-6, with D perhaps matching TRBD1 (6 bases). Germline CDR1 is GTSNPN and CDR2 is SVGIG (reference sequence). V shed 4 bases and J shed 0 bases, with 16 bases lying between them. This CDR3 region has 17 residues. Written as DNA, the CDR3 is TGTGCCTGGATAGGGGACATAGCACCCTCTGGGGCCAACGTCCTGACTTTC. This encodes CAWIGDIAPSGANVLTF.

This clone was seen a single time. The chain couples TRBV7-3 to TRBJ2-6, with D uncertain. Germline V gene sequence: CDR1 SGHTA, CDR2 FQGTGA. The germline V and J ends were trimmed by 2 bases and 1 base, with 9 bases remaining between them. The CDR3 loop spans 16 amino acids. CDR3 sequence reads: CASSLLGGSGANVLTF. The CDR3 DNA reads as TGTGCCAGCAGCTTATTGGGTGGTTCTGGGGCCAACGTCCTGACTTTC.

This clone showed up just a few times. This chain links TRBV29-1 with TRBJ2-3; D gene uncertain. Trimming cost V 7 bases and J 3 bases, with 14 bases left between them. Germline CDR1 is SQVTM and CDR2 is ANQGSEA. CDR3 size: 13 residues. The CDR3, as DNA: TGCAGCGCTGCCGCCGGCTATACAGATACGCAGTATTTT. Its translation: CSAAAGYTDTQYF.

This clone was seen a handful of times. The rearrangement joins TRBV7-9 to TRBJ2-3, with D tentatively TRBD1 or TRBD2 (7 bases each). This CDR3 spans 15 amino acids. V was shortened by 5 bases and J by 7 bases, with 19 bases between the two germline ends. CDR1 SEHNR and CDR2 FQNEAQ come from the germline V gene (reference sequence). The CDR3, as DNA: TGTGCCAGCAGCCCCCAGGGAGGGGGCGCGAATACGCAGTATTTT. Translated, it gives CASSPQGGGANTQYF.

The chain recombines TRBV6-5 with TRBJ1-6; D remains unclear. Per the germline V gene, CDR1 is MNHEY and CDR2 is SVGAGI. This CDR3 contains 11 residues. The V end lost 2 bases, the J end lost 8 bases, and 1 base lay between the germline ends. The CDR3 is CASSYHSPLHF. The CDR3 nucleotides are TGTGCCAGCAGTTACCATTCACCCCTCCACTTT.

In this sample, this clone turned up a few times. This chain uses TRBV29-1 with TRBJ2-1, with D perhaps TRBD1 (6 bases). V shed 4 bases and J shed 3 bases, with 10 bases lying between them. CDR3 length: 13 residues. CDR1 and CDR2 (germline): SQVTM, ANQGSEA. CDR3 nucleotides: TGCAGCGTTGGGACAGATCTCTACAATGAGCAGTTCTTC. As protein: CSVGTDLYNEQFF.

This clone was detected a few times. This chain connects TRBV7-9 to TRBJ2-1, with 7 bases fitting TRBD2. Germline V gene sequence: CDR1 SEHNR, CDR2 FQNEAQ (reference sequence). Germline trimming cut 5 bases from V and 7 bases from J; bases unmatched to any gene: 8. This CDR3 spans 14 amino acids. The CDR3 DNA reads as TGTGCCAGCAGCCGCACCGGGAGGTGGAATGAGCAGTTCTTC. Protein: CASSRTGRWNEQFF.

The genes are TRBV18 and TRBJ2-1; the match to TRBD1 covers 11 bases. The junction had 3 bases not matched to a gene; V was cut back by 4 bases and J by 1 base. The CDR3 runs to 16 residues. CDR1 is KGHSH and CDR2 is LQKENI in the germline V gene. CDR3 coding DNA: TGTGCCAGCTCACGGACAGGGGGCGCATCCTACAATGAGCAGTTCTTC. It translates to CASSRTGGASYNEQFF.

This rearrangement joins TRBV29-1 to TRBJ2-7; D is tentatively TRBD1 or TRBD2 (5 bases each). There are 15 residues in the CDR3. CDR1 and CDR2 (germline): SQVTM, ANQGSEA. The V and J ends lost 1 base and 2 bases respectively, with 15 bases between them. Written as DNA, the CDR3 is TGCAGCGTTGAAGTTCTTGTTCAGGGAGCCTACGAGCAGTACTTC. This gives the protein CSVEVLVQGAYEQYF.

The rearrangement links TRBV5-1 to TRBJ1-6; D is uncertain. V shed 4 bases and J shed 11 bases, with 19 bases lying between them. This CDR3 is built from 15 residues. In germline, CDR1 is SGHRS, CDR2 YFSETQ. The CDR3 coding sequence is TGCGCCAGCAGCCCGAAGACATCGGATGGACCACCCCTCCACTTT. It codes for CASSPKTSDGPPLHF.

The chain couples TRBV5-1 to TRBJ2-3; 13 positions agree with TRBD2. V shed 0 bases, J shed 5 bases, and the junction held 9 bases outside the gene matches. Germline V gene data show CDR1 as SGHRS and CDR2 as YFSETQ. The CDR3 totals 18 residues. The CDR3: CASSLVRGGTSGEDTQYF. In DNA form, the CDR3 reads TGCGCCAGCAGCTTGGTCCGTGGTGGGACTAGCGGGGAAGATACGCAGTATTTT.

The chain employs TRBV29-1 and TRBJ2-2; TRBD1 aligns across 9 bases. This CDR3 has 14 residues. The germline CDR1 and CDR2 sequences are SQVTM and ANQGSEA. The V segment lost 5 bases and the J segment 2 bases; nucleotides outside the gene matches: 3. CDR3 sequence: CSVRGQGNTGELFF. The CDR3 nucleotides read TGCAGCGTTCGGGGACAGGGCAACACCGGGGAGCTGTTTTTT.

A note on this clone: In the same sample, other DNA sequences code for this CDR3. The chain employs TRBV9 and TRBJ2-7, with 7 bases fitting TRBD1. This CDR3 has 13 residues. Per germline, CDR1 SGDLS and CDR2 YYNGEE. J lost 2 bases, V lost 4 bases, and 3 bases had no gene match. Here the CDR3 reads CASSPQGAYEQYF. The CDR3 DNA follows: TGTGCCAGCAGCCCCCAGGGGGCCTACGAGCAGTACTTC. The whole variable domain, filled in from reference TRBV9 and TRBJ2-7, reads DSGVTQTPKHLITATGQRVTLRCSPRSGDLSVYWYQQSLDQGLQFLIQYYNGEERAKGNILERFSAQQFPDLHSELNLSSLELGDSALYFCASSPQGAYEQYFGPGTRLTVT.

The gene calls are TRBV18 and TRBJ1-1; D is unclear. The germline V gene has CDR1 KGHSH and CDR2 LQKENI. CDR3 length: 12 residues. V was cut by 0 bases and J by 1 base, with 0 bases left in between. In nucleotides, the CDR3 is TGTGCCAGCTCACCACCGAACACTGAAGCTTTCTTT. Translated: CASSPPNTEAFF.

The CDR3 DNA reads as TGCAGCGTTGGGGGACGGTTGTACAATGAGCAGTTCTTC. Protein sequence: CSVGGRLYNEQFF. The chain couples TRBV29-1 to TRBJ2-1, with D perhaps given as TRBD1 or TRBD2 (5 bases each). This CDR3 is 13 amino acids long. Germline lookup yields CDR1 SQVTM and CDR2 ANQGSEA. The V and J ends lost 4 bases and 4 bases respectively, with 11 bases between them.

The table lists this clone with a few counts. The rearrangement links TRBV6-1 to TRBJ2-2, with D tentatively TRBD1 or TRBD2 (5 bases each). Trimming stripped 7 bases from V and 1 base from J, with 10 bases between. This CDR3 is built from 14 residues. From germline, CDR1 is MNHNS and CDR2 SASEGT. CDR3 in DNA: TGTGCCAGCAACGTTGGGGGGAACACCGGGGAGCTGTTTTTT. Its protein product is CASNVGGNTGELFF.

The chain recombines TRBV5-1 with TRBJ2-5, with D maybe TRBD1 (5 bases). This CDR3 comprises 14 residues. Germline V lookup: CDR1 SGHRS, CDR2 YFSETQ. V was shortened by 1 base and J by 5 bases, with 12 bases between the two germline ends. CDR3 coding DNA: TGCGCCAGCAGCTTGAGGGGCCCAAGGGAGACCCAGTACTTC. This sequence encodes CASSLRGPRETQYF.

V and J are TRBV6-6 and TRBJ2-7; weak D call: TRBD1 (6 bases). Germline-derived CDR1 and CDR2 are MNHNY and SVGAGI (reference sequence). Trimming removed 6 bases at V and 2 bases at J, with 8 bases between. This CDR3 has 12 residues. CDR3 in amino acids: CASRDSAYEQYF. In DNA, the CDR3 is TGTGCCAGCAGGGACAGCGCCTACGAGCAGTACTTC.

A few counts support this clone. The genes are TRBV11-2 and TRBJ1-1; TRBD1 might be the D (6 bases). The V gene's germline CDR1 is SGHAT and CDR2 FQNNGV. This CDR3 region has 12 residues. CDR3 in amino acids: CASAGVPLGAFF. The DNA for the CDR3 is TGTGCTTCAGCAGGGGTACCCCTGGGGGCTTTCTTT.

The chain combines TRBV15 with TRBJ1-4; no clear D gene. The germline CDR1 and CDR2 sequences are LNHNV and YYDKDF (reference sequence). V was shortened by 0 bases and J by 3 bases, with 14 bases between the two germline ends. This CDR3 spans 17 amino acids. DNA of the CDR3: TGTGCCACCAGCAGAGATCTTTCGGGCCTTTCTAATGAAAAACTGTTTTTT. It yields the protein CATSRDLSGLSNEKLFF.

The chain recombines TRBV9 with TRBJ2-5; tentatively, D is TRBD1 (6 bases). Germline V CDR1 and CDR2: SGDLS, YYNGEE. V lost 4 bases to trimming and J lost 7 bases, with 14 bases between them. This CDR3 contains 13 residues. The CDR3 here is CASSRPRGWTQYF. The CDR3 DNA reads as TGTGCCAGCAGCCGGCCCAGGGGATGGACCCAGTACTTC.